The present T cell receptor beta chain was sequenced within a study of blood T cell repertoires in COVID-19. On the study more broadly: Sources were T cells, B-cell-depleted T cells, or PBMCs; the material itself was cDNA or gDNA.

The authors' processing: How many nucleated cells were present was estimated from reference gene primer amplification. Sequencing used immunoSEQ multiplex PCR; TCRdb keeps in-frame clones, though not all of them. The DNA gave D and trimming, while V, J and clone size come from that table. This repertoire shows more than 200,000 clones, 82% found once; its top ten account for 4.5% to 5%. The V end was cut by 5 bases, the J end by 0 bases, with 17 bases between. The CDR3 runs 16 residues. Germline CDR1 SGHVS, CDR2 FNYEAQ. A few counts support this clone. The rearrangement uses TRBV7-6 and TRBJ2-7; TRBD1 is a possible D gene (5 bases). Sequencing was done on a sample of peripheral blood. This TCR came from an elderly woman with active or convalescent COVID-19. The CDR3: CASSQGIRQSSYEQYF. DNA for the CDR3: TGTGCCAGCAGCCAGGGAATTCGACAAAGCTCCTACGAGCAGTACTTC.